This TCR beta chain was profiled in a study of T cell changes during pregnancy in multiple sclerosis. Clones were sequenced by immunoSEQ multiplex PCR, and TCRdb holds only the in-frame ones, with some missing. The sample gives tens of thousands of clones, about 93% of which show up once; roughly 0.34% is in the top ten. The source material was CD4+ T cells from peripheral blood mononuclear cells, sampled before pregnancy. The TCR sequence derives from a female donor with multiple sclerosis, enrolled in a pregnancy study.

The CDR3 reads CASSPGQAGSYGYTF. CDR3 bases: TGTGCCAGCAGTCCTGGACAGGCAGGGAGCTATGGCTACACCTTC. The chain has TRBV14 and TRBJ1-2; the match to TRBD1 covers 7 bases. CDR1 and CDR2 from the germline V gene are SGHDN and FVKESK. Trimming at V came to 6 bases and at J to 4 bases, leaving 11 bases not matched to a gene. CDR3 size: 15 residues.